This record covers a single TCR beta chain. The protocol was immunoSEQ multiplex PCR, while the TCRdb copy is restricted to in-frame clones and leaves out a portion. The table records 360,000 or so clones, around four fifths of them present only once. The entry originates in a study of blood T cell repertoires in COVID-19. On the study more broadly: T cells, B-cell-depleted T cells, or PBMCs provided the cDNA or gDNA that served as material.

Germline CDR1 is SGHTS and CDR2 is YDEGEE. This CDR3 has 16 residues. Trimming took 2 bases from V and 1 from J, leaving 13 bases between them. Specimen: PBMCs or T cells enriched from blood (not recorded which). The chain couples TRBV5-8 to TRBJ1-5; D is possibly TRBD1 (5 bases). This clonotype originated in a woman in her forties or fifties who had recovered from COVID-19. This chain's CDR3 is CASSLSAGVSNQPQHF. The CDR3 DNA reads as TGTGCCAGCAGCTTAAGTGCGGGGGTAAGCAATCAGCCCCAGCATTTT.